The sequence of this T cell receptor (beta chain) was determined in a study of CD4+ T cells in melanoma. Whole-study findings and limits: A reported correlation linked neoantigen-specific CD4+ T cells to CD8+, macrophage and B cell function.

Concerning this clone itself: Its target is not known.

This CDR3 is 15 amino acids long. Germline values: CDR1 SGHRS, CDR2 YFSETQ. The trim removed 7 bases at V and 3 bases at J, leaving 8 bases unmatched. Clones were sequenced by immunoSEQ multiplex PCR, and TCRdb holds only the in-frame ones, with some missing. The sample has some 110,000 clones, around 92% seen once. The receptor's source is a human donor with melanoma. The source material was peripheral blood. The rearrangement links TRBV5-1 to TRBJ2-1; 9 nucleotides line up with TRBD2. The CDR3 DNA reads as TGCGCCAGCCGGGAGGGGACTAGCATCTACAATGAGCAGTTCTTC. Protein product: CASREGTSIYNEQFF.